The TCR beta chain described here comes from a study of T cells in Graves' hyperthyroidism and ophthalmopathy. Study-level information: Staff took peripheral blood when the initial diagnosis was made, before any treatment began.

This clonotype showed up many times. Diagnosing involved the use of clinical symptoms, serum thyroxine and TRAb, thyroid ultrasound and orbital computed tomography. The CDR3 sequence is 16 residues long. The germline V gene encodes CDR1 SGHTA and CDR2 FQGNSA. Between the trimmed V and J ends, which lost 5 bases and 5 bases, there was a span of 19 bases. Regions amplified from RNA transcripts were the TCR beta CDR3 regions. The TCR CDR3 first-round RT-PCR relied on the HTBI primer set. TCRdb reprocessed the multiplex PCR reads with MiXCR, giving one entry per CDR3 protein. The table has around 520,000 distinct CDR3 sequences, roughly 15% seen once; the top ten hold approximately 14%.

The source is a woman aged 40-49 years with Graves' hyperthyroidism. The specimen sequenced was blood. This rearrangement joins TRBV7-2 to TRBJ2-1, with D possibly TRBD1 on 6 matching bases. CDR3 DNA sequence: TGTGCCAGCAGCCCCCGGACAGTTCCTTTTAACAATGAGCAGTTCTTC. It specifies CASSPRTVPFNNEQFF.